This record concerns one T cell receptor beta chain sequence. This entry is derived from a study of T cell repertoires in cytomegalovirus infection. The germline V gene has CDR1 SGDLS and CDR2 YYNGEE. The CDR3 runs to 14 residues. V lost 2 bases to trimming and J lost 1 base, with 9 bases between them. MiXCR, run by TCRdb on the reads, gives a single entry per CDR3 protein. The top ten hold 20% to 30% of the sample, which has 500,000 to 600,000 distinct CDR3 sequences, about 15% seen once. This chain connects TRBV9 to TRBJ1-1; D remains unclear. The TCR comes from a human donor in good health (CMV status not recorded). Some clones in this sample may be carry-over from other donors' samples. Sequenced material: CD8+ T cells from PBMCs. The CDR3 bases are TGTGCCAGCAGCGTTGACACGCGGAACACTGAAGCTTTCTTT. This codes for CASSVDTRNTEAFF.